Listed here are 13 T cell receptor beta chains from one sample, sequenced in a study of T cell responses to AZD1222 COVID-19 vaccine. Produced via immunoSEQ multiplex PCR; TCRdb's table is partial and in-frame only. There are over 45,000 clones in the sample; 80% to 90% occur only once, and more than 13% lies in the top ten. The sample consisted of peripheral blood, taken on day 0 of AZD1222 vaccination. These receptors were taken from an adult in good health.

The chain employs TRBV6-6 and TRBJ1-1; D unresolved. CDR3 length: 8 amino acids. V gave up 7 bases and J gave up 6 bases, with 0 bases separating them. CDR1 is MNHNY and CDR2 is SVGAGI in the germline V gene (reference sequence). As DNA, the CDR3 is TGTGCCAGCACTGAAGCTTTCTTT. Its protein product is CASTEAFF.

This CDR3 reads CASSQVRGETQYF. CDR3 nucleotides: TGTGCCAGCAGCCAAGTCAGGGGAGAGACCCAGTACTTC. This chain uses TRBV3-1 (or the pseudogene TRBV3-2) with TRBJ2-5, with a weak D call TRBD1 (6 bases). CDR3 length equals 13 residues. Trimming stripped 1 base from V and 4 bases from J, with 7 bases between. Germline values: CDR1 LGHDT, CDR2 YNNKEL (reference sequence).

The J gene is TRBJ1-2, the V gene TRBV21-1. TRBV21-1 is deemed a pseudogene. The CDR3 runs to 12 residues. In DNA, the CDR3 is TGTGCCAGCAGCGCCCCTAACTATGGCTACACCTTC. Its translation is CASSAPNYGYTF.

The CDR3 loop is CAITDRGTYEQYF. CDR3 DNA: TGTGCCATCACGGACAGGGGGACCTACGAGCAGTACTTC. The rearrangement joins TRBV10-3 to TRBJ2-7; 10 nucleotides align to TRBD1. CDR1 ENHRY and CDR2 SYGVKD come from the germline V gene. The length of the CDR3 is 13 residues. The V gene end was trimmed by 7 bases and the J gene end by 2 bases; junction bases not matched to a gene: 2.

The chain is built from TRBV3-1 (or the pseudogene TRBV3-2) and TRBJ1-4; possible D gene TRBD1, 6 bases. V shed 0 bases and J shed 6 bases, with 8 bases lying between them. Germline assignment: CDR1 LGHDT and CDR2 YNNKEL (reference sequence). CDR3 length: 14 amino acids. The CDR3 sequence is CASSQEGGYEKLFF. The CDR3 DNA sequence: TGTGCCAGCAGCCAAGAAGGGGGGTATGAAAAACTGTTTTTT.

The chain combines TRBV29-1 with TRBJ2-3, with 11 positions matching TRBD2. V gave up 7 bases and J gave up 5 bases; unmatched junction bases: 5. This CDR3 comprises 13 residues. Germline-derived CDR1 and CDR2 are SQVTM and ANQGSEA. CDR3 sequence reads: CSADGTSGDTQYF. The CDR3, as DNA: TGCAGCGCTGACGGGACTAGCGGAGATACGCAGTATTTT.

The chain employs TRBV2 and TRBJ2-3; D may be TRBD1 (5 bases). Germline CDR1 SNHLY, CDR2 FYNNEI. The CDR3 covers 12 residues. The V end was cut by 4 bases, the J end by 6 bases, with 8 bases between. Written as DNA, the CDR3 is TGTGCCAGCAGTGGGCAGGGTGATACGCAGTATTTT. It encodes CASSGQGDTQYF.

The chain carries TRBV10-2 and TRBJ1-5, with 7 nucleotides matching TRBD1. This CDR3 is 15 amino acids long. From germline, CDR1 is WSHSY and CDR2 SAAADI. V gave up 4 bases and J gave up 3 bases; unmatched junction bases: 6. The CDR3 loop reads CASSAHRGLNQPQHF. The CDR3 nucleotides are TGCGCCAGCAGTGCTCACAGGGGCCTCAATCAGCCCCAGCATTTT.

The J gene is TRBJ1-2, the V gene TRBV19; D gene ambiguous. Germline CDR1 LNHDA, CDR2 SQIVND (reference sequence). Trimming left V 6 bases short and J 2 bases short, with 13 bases between. The CDR3 consists of 14 residues. In DNA, the CDR3 is TGTGCCAGTAGGGACTCCCTACTAAACTATGGCTACACCTTC. This translates into CASRDSLLNYGYTF.

The chain has TRBV10-3 and TRBJ2-7; weak D call: TRBD2 (6 bases). The V end lost 2 bases, the J end lost 5 bases, and 7 bases lay between the germline ends. Germline loops: CDR1 ENHRY, CDR2 SYGVKD. CDR3 size: 12 residues. The CDR3 protein is CAISEVADEQYF. DNA for the CDR3: TGTGCCATCAGTGAGGTAGCGGACGAGCAGTACTTC.

This chain uses TRBV18 with TRBJ2-1, with no clear D. The CDR3 sequence is 13 residues long. The V and J ends lost 6 bases and 6 bases respectively, with 12 bases between them. In germline, CDR1 is KGHSH, CDR2 LQKENI. CDR3 DNA: TGTGCCAGCTCCCCTGATTTGGGCAATGAGCAGTTCTTC. Amino acid sequence: CASSPDLGNEQFF.

This chain links TRBV9 with TRBJ2-3; 13 bases are a match to TRBD2. Unmatched junction bases numbered 3, after V lost 2 bases and J lost 3 bases. The CDR3 consists of 16 residues. Germline V gene lookup returns CDR1 SGDLS and CDR2 YYNGEE. CDR3 nucleotide sequence: TGTGCCAGCAGCGTTACTAGCGGGGGGGCAACAGATACGCAGTATTTT. This codes for CASSVTSGGATDTQYF. The full variable domain, in which reference TRBV9 and TRBJ2-3 provide the parts outside the CDR3, is DSGVTQTPKHLITATGQRVTLRCSPRSGDLSVYWYQQSLDQGLQFLIQYYNGEERAKGNILERFSAQQFPDLHSELNLSSLELGDSALYFCASSVTSGGATDTQYFGPGTRLTVL.

This chain links TRBV28 with TRBJ1-2, with D possibly TRBD1 on 5 matching bases. CDR3 size: 13 residues. Deletions cut 6 bases from V and 4 bases from J, with 12 bases between. Per germline, CDR1 MDHEN and CDR2 SYDVKM. The DNA for the CDR3 is TGTGCCAGCAGAACCGGGACCCCCTATGGCTACACCTTC. This translates into CASRTGTPYGYTF.